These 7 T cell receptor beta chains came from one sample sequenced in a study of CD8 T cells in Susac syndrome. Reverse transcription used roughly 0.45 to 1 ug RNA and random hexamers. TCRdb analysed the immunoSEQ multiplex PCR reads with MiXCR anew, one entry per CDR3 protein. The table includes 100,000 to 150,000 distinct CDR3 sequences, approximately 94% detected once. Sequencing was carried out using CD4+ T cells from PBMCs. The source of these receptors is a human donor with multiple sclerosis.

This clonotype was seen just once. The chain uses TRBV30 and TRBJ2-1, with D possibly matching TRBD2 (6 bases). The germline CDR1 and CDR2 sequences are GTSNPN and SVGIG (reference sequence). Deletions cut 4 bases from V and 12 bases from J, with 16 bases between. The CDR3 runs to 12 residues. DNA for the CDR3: TGTGCCTGGACTCCCGGGGGAGCGGGGCAGTTCTTC. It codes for CAWTPGGAGQFF.

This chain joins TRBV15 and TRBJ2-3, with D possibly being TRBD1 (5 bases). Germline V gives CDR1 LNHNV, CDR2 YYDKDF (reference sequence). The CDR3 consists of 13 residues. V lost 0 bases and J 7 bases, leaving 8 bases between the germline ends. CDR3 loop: CATSREAGYTQYF. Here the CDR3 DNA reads TGTGCCACCAGCAGAGAAGCAGGGTATACGCAGTATTTT.

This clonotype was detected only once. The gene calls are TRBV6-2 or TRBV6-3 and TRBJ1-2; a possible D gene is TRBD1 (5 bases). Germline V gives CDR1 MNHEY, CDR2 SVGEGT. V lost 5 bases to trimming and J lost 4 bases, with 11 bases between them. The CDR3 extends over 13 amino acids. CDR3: CASSEDRVYGYTF. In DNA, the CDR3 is TGTGCCAGCAGTGAAGACAGAGTCTATGGCTACACCTTC.

CDR3 coding DNA: TGCGCCAGCAGCTTGAGACTAGCGGGGCTCCCCGGGGAGCTGTTTTTT. This encodes CASSLRLAGLPGELFF. The V and J genes are TRBV5-1 and TRBJ2-2, with TRBD2 matching over 11 bases. The CDR3 runs 16 residues. Germline trimming cut 1 base from V and 6 bases from J; bases unmatched to any gene: 5. Per germline, CDR1 SGHRS and CDR2 YFSETQ.

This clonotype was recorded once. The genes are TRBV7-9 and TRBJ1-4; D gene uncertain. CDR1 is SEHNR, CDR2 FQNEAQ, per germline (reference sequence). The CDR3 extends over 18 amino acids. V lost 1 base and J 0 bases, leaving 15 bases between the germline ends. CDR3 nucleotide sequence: TGTGCCAGCAGCTTAGGAAACGGTGGGCTTGCAACTAATGAAAAACTGTTTTTT. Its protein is CASSLGNGGLATNEKLFF. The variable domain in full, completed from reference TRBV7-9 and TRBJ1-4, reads DTGVSQNPRHKITKRGQNVTFRCDPISEHNRLYWYRQTLGQGPEFLTYFQNEAQLEKSRLLSDRFSAERPKGSFSTLEIQRTEQGDSAMYLCASSLGNGGLATNEKLFFGSGTQLSVL.

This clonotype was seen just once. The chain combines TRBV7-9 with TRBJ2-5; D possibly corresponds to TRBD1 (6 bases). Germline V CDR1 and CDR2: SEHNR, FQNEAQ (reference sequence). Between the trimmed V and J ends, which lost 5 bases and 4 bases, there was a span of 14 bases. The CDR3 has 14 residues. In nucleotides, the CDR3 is TGTGCCAGCAGCCCCCAGGGGCTTACAGAGACCCAGTACTTC. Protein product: CASSPQGLTETQYF. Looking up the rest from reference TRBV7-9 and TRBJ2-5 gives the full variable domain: DTGVSQNPRHKITKRGQNVTFRCDPISEHNRLYWYRQTLGQGPEFLTYFQNEAQLEKSRLLSDRFSAERPKGSFSTLEIQRTEQGDSAMYLCASSPQGLTETQYFGPGTRLLVL.

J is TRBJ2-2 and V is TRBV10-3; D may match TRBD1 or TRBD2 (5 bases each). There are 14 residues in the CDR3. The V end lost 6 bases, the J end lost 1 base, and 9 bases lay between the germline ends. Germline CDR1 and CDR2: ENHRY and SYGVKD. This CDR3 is CAIRGTVNTGELFF. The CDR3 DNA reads TGTGCCATCAGGGGGACGGTGAACACCGGGGAGCTGTTTTTT.